This T cell receptor beta chain came from a study of CD8+CD57+ T cells in acquired aplastic anemia. Study details: Sorting CD4+ and CD8+ cells gave DNA averaging approximately 2.9 ug. Healthy donor CD4+ cell samples had a mean of around 11 million reads. Findings of the study overall: Sharing between patients and controls was observed for some 27 CD8+ CDR3 sequences.

The CDR3 spans 14 residues. CDR1 and CDR2 (germline): SGHRS, YFSETQ. V lost 0 bases and J 2 bases, leaving 7 bases between the germline ends. This clonotype showed up many times. Antigen: not known. Genomic DNA, the template, was used for profiling of the TCR beta VDJ and CDR3. TCRdb ran MiXCR on the reads and lists one entry per CDR3 protein. In the table there are 110,000 or so distinct CDR3 sequences, less than 65% of which are singletons. The TCR sequence derives from a human donor in good health, serving as a control. The rearrangement uses TRBV5-1 and TRBJ2-3; D not resolved. The specimen was sorted CD4+, CD8+, or CD8+CD57+ T cells (not recorded which) from PBMCs. CDR3 amino acids: CASSLDSYTDTQYF. The CDR3 region has the DNA TGCGCCAGCAGCTTGGATTCATACACAGATACGCAGTATTTT.